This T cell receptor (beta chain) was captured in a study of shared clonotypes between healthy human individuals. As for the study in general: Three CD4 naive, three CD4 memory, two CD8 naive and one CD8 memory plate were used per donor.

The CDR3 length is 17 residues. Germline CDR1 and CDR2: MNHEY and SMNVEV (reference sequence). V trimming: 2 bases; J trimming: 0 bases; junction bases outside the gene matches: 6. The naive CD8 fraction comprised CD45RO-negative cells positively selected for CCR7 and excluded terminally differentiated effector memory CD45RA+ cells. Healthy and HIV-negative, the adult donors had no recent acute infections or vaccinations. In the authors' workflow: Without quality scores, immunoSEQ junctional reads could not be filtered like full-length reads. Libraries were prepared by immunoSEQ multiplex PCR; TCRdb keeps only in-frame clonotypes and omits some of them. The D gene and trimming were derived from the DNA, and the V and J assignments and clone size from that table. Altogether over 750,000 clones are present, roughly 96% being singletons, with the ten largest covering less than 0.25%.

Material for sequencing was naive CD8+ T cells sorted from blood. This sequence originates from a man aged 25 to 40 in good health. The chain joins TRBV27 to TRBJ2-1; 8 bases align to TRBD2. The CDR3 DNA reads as TGTGCCAGCAGTTTAAGGAGCGGGGGAAGCTCCTACAATGAGCAGTTCTTC. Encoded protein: CASSLRSGGSSYNEQFF.